This T cell receptor beta chain comes out of a study of blood T cell repertoires in COVID-19. Study summary: COVID-19 samples, acute and convalescent, were from the United States, Italy and Spain.

Clones were sequenced by immunoSEQ multiplex PCR, and TCRdb holds only the in-frame ones, with some missing. The sample includes about 150,000 clones, approximately 83% of them seen just once. Deletions cut 6 bases from V and 6 bases from J, with 20 bases between. Germline V lookup: CDR1 ENHRY, CDR2 SYGVKD. The CDR3 extends over 16 amino acids. This chain joins TRBV10-3 and TRBJ2-2, with no clear D. The sample was peripheral blood. This receptor was taken from a woman aged 60-70 years with COVID-19, enrolled during active disease. CDR3 bases: TGTGCCATCAGGGAGATACAGAGAAATTCTGCCGGGGAGCTGTTTTTT. It specifies CAIREIQRNSAGELFF.